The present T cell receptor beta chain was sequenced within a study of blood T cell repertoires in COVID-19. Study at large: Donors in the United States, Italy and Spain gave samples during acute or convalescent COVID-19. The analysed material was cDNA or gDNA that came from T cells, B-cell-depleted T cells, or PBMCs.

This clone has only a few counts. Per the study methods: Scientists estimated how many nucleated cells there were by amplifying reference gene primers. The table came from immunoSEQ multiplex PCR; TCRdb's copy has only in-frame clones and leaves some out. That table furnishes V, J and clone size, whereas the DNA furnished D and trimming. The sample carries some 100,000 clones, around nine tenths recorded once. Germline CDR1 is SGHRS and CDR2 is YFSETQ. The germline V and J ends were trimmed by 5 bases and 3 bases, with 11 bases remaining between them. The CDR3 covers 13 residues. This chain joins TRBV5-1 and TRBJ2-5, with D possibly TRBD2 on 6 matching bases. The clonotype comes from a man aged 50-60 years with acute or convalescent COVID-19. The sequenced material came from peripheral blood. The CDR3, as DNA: TGCGCCAGCAGTCGGGGCGGGAAAGAGACCCAGTACTTC. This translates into CASSRGGKETQYF.